These T cell receptor beta chains were read from a single sample in a study of untreated major depressive disorder. Some clones are missing from TCRdb's copy, which holds only in-frame ones; the method was immunoSEQ multiplex PCR. The top ten clones hold 0.45% to 0.7% of a sample with about 19,000 clones, roughly 90% of them seen once. The sequenced sample consisted of CD4+ T cells from PBMCs. Receptors were obtained from a middle-aged woman with major depressive disorder. CDR3s include the opening cysteine and the closing phenylalanine or tryptophan. The D gene is left open where the match is weak. Rows may omit the clone size; those that give it use once, few, many or a size class.

j_gene	v_gene	d_gene	abundance	CDR3aa	CDR3nt
TRBJ2-3	TRBV7-3	-	-	CASSAGLLPDTQYF	TGTGCCAGCAGCGCGGGTCTCTTACCCGATACGCAGTATTTT
TRBJ1-3	TRBV11-3	-	-	CASSLNSLSSGNTIYF	TGTGCCAGCAGCTTAAACAGTCTCTCCTCTGGAAACACCATATATTTT
TRBJ1-2	TRBV20-1	-	few	CSAQQNYGYTF	TGCAGTGCTCAACAGAACTATGGCTACACCTTC
TRBJ1-2	TRBV14	-	-	CATSPQGNYGYTF	TGTGCCACCAGTCCTCAGGGAAACTATGGCTACACCTTC
TRBJ1-2	TRBV6-5	TRBD1	-	CASSYAQGAQGYTF	TGTGCCAGCAGTTACGCCCAGGGGGCGCAAGGCTACACCTTC
TRBJ2-1	TRBV11-1	-	-	CASNTLKGVNEQFF	TGTGCCAGCAATACTCTTAAGGGGGTGAATGAGCAGTTCTTC
TRBJ1-2	TRBV7-8	-	-	CASSLGVRGYTF	TGTGCCAGCAGTCTAGGGGTCAGAGGCTACACCTTC
TRBJ1-1	TRBV6-5	-	-	CASVDTGFGTEAFF	TGTGCCAGCGTCGATACAGGGTTTGGGACTGAAGCTTTCTTT
TRBJ1-4	TRBV2	-	-	CASSERRLEKLFF	TGTGCCAGCAGTGAGAGGCGCCTGGAAAAACTGTTTTTT
TRBJ1-1	TRBV30	-	-	CAWRRVPFEAFF	TGTGCCTGGAGGAGAGTGCCCTTTGAAGCTTTCTTT
TRBJ1-2	TRBV7-9	-	-	CASSRHIYGYTF	TGTGCCAGCAGCCGCCACATCTATGGCTACACCTTC
TRBJ1-3	TRBV28	-	-	CASSLVGRQPRTIYF	TGTGCCAGCAGCTTAGTGGGTAGACAGCCTCGCACCATATATTTT
TRBJ2-3	TRBV10-3	-	once	CAISEGRGGGTDTQYF	TGTGCCATCAGTGAGGGTCGGGGCGGGGGCACAGATACGCAGTATTTT
TRBJ1-5	TRBV4-1	-	-	CASSRGTGYDQPQHF	TGCGCCAGCAGCAGAGGAACAGGGTACGATCAGCCCCAGCATTTT
TRBJ2-3	TRBV5-6	-	-	CASSFGRSDTQYF	TGTGCCAGCAGCTTTGGTAGGTCAGATACGCAGTATTTT
TRBJ1-5	TRBV19	-	-	CASSTTVEQPQHF	TGTGCCAGTAGTACGACAGTCGAACAGCCCCAGCATTTT
TRBJ1-2	TRBV29-1	-	-	CSVEVVRVRTYAYGYTF	TGCAGCGTTGAAGTGGTCCGGGTGAGGACATATGCTTATGGCTACACCTTC
TRBJ1-2	TRBV7-2	-	-	CASSLDTGTYGYTF	TGTGCCAGCAGCTTAGATACGGGGACCTATGGCTACACCTTC
TRBJ2-4	TRBV6-5	-	-	CASSYGGFQYF	TGTGCCAGCAGTTACGGCGGGTTTCAGTACTTC